This TCR beta chain was profiled in a study of T cell repertoires in cytomegalovirus infection. The V gene lost 0 bases and the J gene lost 2 bases, with 5 bases spanning the gap. Germline CDR1 is SGHKS and CDR2 is YYEKEE (reference sequence). The CDR3 runs to 13 residues. TCRdb redid the calling of the reads with MiXCR, one entry per CDR3 protein. The table includes about 100,000 distinct CDR3 sequences, more than 20% detected once. This chain joins TRBV5-5 and TRBJ1-1; D not certain. Sequencing used CD8+ T cells from PBMCs. The sequence was obtained from a human donor in good health (CMV status not recorded). Some clones in this sample may be carry-over from other donors' samples. CDR3: CASSLVVNTEAFF. The CDR3 DNA reads as TGTGCCAGCAGCTTGGTAGTTAACACTGAAGCTTTCTTT.